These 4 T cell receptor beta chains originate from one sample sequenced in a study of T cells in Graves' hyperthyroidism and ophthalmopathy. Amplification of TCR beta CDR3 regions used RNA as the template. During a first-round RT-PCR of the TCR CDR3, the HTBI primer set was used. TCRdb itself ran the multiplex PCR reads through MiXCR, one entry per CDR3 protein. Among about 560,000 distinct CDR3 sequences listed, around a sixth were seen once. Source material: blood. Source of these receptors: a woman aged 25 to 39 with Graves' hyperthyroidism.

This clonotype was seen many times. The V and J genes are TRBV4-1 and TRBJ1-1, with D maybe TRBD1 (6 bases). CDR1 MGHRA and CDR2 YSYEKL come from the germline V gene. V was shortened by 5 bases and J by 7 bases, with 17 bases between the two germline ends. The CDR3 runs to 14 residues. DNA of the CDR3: TGCGCCAGCAGCAATCAGGTTCGGGGGCTTGAAGCTTTCTTT. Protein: CASSNQVRGLEAFF.

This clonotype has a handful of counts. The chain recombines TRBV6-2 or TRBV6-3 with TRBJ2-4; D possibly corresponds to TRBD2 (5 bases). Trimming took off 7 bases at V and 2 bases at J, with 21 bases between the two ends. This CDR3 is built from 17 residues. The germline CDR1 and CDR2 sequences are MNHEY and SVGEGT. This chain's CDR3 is CASTSPGVGEPKNIQYF. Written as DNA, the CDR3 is TGTGCCAGCACCTCCCCCGGGGTCGGGGAGCCCAAAAACATTCAGTACTTC.

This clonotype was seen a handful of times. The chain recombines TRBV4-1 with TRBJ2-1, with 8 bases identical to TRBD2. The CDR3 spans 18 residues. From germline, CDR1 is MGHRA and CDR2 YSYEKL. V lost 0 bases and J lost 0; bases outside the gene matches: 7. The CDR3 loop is CASSQDLAGRSSYNEQFF. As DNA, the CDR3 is TGCGCCAGCAGCCAAGATCTAGCGGGCCGATCCTCCTACAATGAGCAGTTCTTC.

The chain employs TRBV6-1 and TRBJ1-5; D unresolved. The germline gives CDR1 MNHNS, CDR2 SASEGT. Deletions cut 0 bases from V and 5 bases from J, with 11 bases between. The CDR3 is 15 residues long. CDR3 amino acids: CASSEAGFGDQPQHF. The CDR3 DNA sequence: TGTGCCAGCAGTGAAGCAGGGTTCGGGGATCAGCCCCAGCATTTT.